Sequencing of this TCR beta chain was carried out in a study of T and B cells in COVID-19 patients. In the case of this clonotype: The antigen remains unidentified.

The CDR3 consists of 16 residues. V gave up 6 bases and J gave up 0 bases, with 14 bases separating them. The study's findings and limits: Sorted SARS-CoV-2-responsive or tetramer+ T cells and CD4+, regulatory and CD8+ subsets were not yet sequenced.

Multiplex PCR with BIOMED2 TRB-A/B primer pools amplified TRB rearrangements. TCRdb ran MiXCR on the multiplex PCR reads and lists one entry per CDR3 protein. The repertoire holds about 11,000 distinct CDR3 sequences, with around a third as singletons. TRB was amplified from approximately 250-500 ng of blood genomic DNA. This clonotype originated in a human donor with active COVID-19. Sequenced material: blood. V and J are TRBV12-3 or TRBV12-4 and TRBJ1-4; D perhaps matches TRBD1 (5 bases). DNA for the CDR3: TGTGCCAGCAGCTCCGGGACGGTAACAACTAATGAAAAACTGTTTTTT. Encoded protein: CASSSGTVTTNEKLFF.